This T cell receptor (beta chain) was profiled in a study of shared clonotypes between healthy human individuals. Assay used: immunoSEQ multiplex PCR; TCRdb lists only in-frame clones, some missing. This sample has roughly 2,500,000 clones, with under 95% found just once. The CDR3 sequence is 12 residues long. V was clipped by 9 bases and J by 1 base; unmatched bases: 3. Germline V lookup: CDR1 LNHDA, CDR2 SQIVND (reference sequence). As for this clone: Other DNA variants within this sample encode the same CDR3.

The chain is built from TRBV19 and TRBJ2-7; 7 bases agree with TRBD1. This TCR was sampled from a man aged 18 to 30 in good health. Some clones in this sample may be carry-over from other donors' samples. Specimen: naive CD4+ T cells from PBMCs. Documented subset: CD45RA+ positively selected. In nucleotides, the CDR3 is TGTGCCAGCGGGGACAGATCCTACGAGCAGTACTTC. Translation gives CASGDRSYEQYF.